Each of the 2 T cell receptor beta chains below was sequenced from the same sample in a study of siplizumab effects on memory and regulatory T cells. Their antigen targets remain unknown. TCRdb's copy holds only in-frame clones and misses some; the assay was immunoSEQ multiplex PCR. The sample has nearly 20,000 clones; about 45% are singletons. Cells from the mixed lymphocyte reaction underwent coculture for approximately 6 days at 37 degrees C. Sequencing used CFSE-low (dividing) CD4+ T cells sorted from an allogeneic mixed lymphocyte reaction. Receptors originate from a human donor in good health; the cells came from an allogeneic mixed lymphocyte reaction. Some clones in this sample may be carry-over from other donors' samples.

This chain connects TRBV28 to TRBJ1-2; no clear D. Trimming pared 4 bases from V and 6 bases from J, leaving 15 bases between. This CDR3 has 14 amino acids. Germline V gives CDR1 MDHEN, CDR2 SYDVKM. As DNA, the CDR3 is TGTGCCAGCAGTTCCCTGCTAGTGTCTGATGGCTACACCTTC. Protein product: CASSSLLVSDGYTF.

This clone came up a few times. The V call is TRBV5-6, the J call TRBJ2-1; 10 bases match TRBD2. With 4 bases clipped from V and 2 bases from J, the junction kept 3 bases outside the gene matches. Looked up from germline, CDR1 is SGHDT and CDR2 is YYEEEE. The CDR3 is 15 residues long. The CDR3 bases are TGTGCCAGCAGCCCAAGCGGGAGGGCCTACAATGAGCAGTTCTTC. It translates to CASSPSGRAYNEQFF.